These 5 T cell receptor beta chains were sequenced from one sample in a study of cytomegalovirus exposure and HLA in healthy donors. PCR used 60 Vbeta primers and 13 Jbeta primers. Assay used: immunoSEQ multiplex PCR; TCRdb lists only in-frame clones, some missing. The data show 200,000 to 250,000 clones, about 75% seen once. What was sequenced was PBMCs. All receptors come from a man in his late teens or twenties in good health and CMV-seronegative.

The V call is TRBV21-1, the J call TRBJ2-7; the table's D gene call, TRBD1, was not cross checked with the DNA. TRBV21-1 is annotated as a pseudogene. The CDR3 extends over 17 amino acids. DNA of the CDR3: TGTGCCAGCAGCCCCCGGGACAGGGGCTACGATACCTACGAGCAGTACTTC. It codes for CASSPRDRGYDTYEQYF.

This chain uses TRBV30 with TRBJ2-1; 12 bases agree with TRBD2. This CDR3 has 17 amino acids. CDR1 is GTSNPN, CDR2 SVGIG, per germline (reference sequence). V shed 0 bases and J 3 bases; nucleotides not matched to a gene: 6. The CDR3 spells CAWSVGRTSGNYNEQFF. CDR3 nucleotides: TGTGCCTGGAGTGTGGGCCGGACTAGCGGGAACTACAATGAGCAGTTCTTC.

This clone came up a few times. This chain connects TRBV27 to TRBJ2-7; D not certain. Germline lookup yields CDR1 MNHEY and CDR2 SMNVEV (reference sequence). This CDR3 region has 13 residues. Trimming shortened V by 6 bases and J by 0 bases, and 9 bases separated the two germline ends. The chain's CDR3 is CASSRHFSYEQYF. CDR3 sequence (DNA): TGTGCCAGCAGCAGACATTTCTCCTACGAGCAGTACTTC.

The chain couples TRBV25-1 to TRBJ2-3, with 15 bases lining up with TRBD2. CDR1 and CDR2 from the germline V gene are MGHDK and SYGVNS. The CDR3 is made up of 15 amino acids. Germline trimming cut 4 bases from V and 7 bases from J; bases unmatched to any gene: 3. Here the CDR3 reads CASSGTSGGENTQYF. The CDR3 DNA reads as TGTGCCAGCAGTGGGACTAGCGGGGGGGAAAATACGCAGTATTTT.

The J gene is TRBJ2-3, the V gene TRBV14, with TRBD1 matching 8 bases. Unmatched junction bases numbered 3, after V lost 0 bases and J lost 4 bases. Germline lookup yields CDR1 SGHDN and CDR2 FVKESK. The CDR3 loop spans 15 amino acids. This CDR3 is CASSQDPGGADTQYF. For the CDR3, the DNA is TGTGCCAGCAGCCAAGATCCAGGGGGCGCAGATACGCAGTATTTT.